The present T cell receptor beta chain was sequenced within a study of human T cells and chemical hapten exposure. Whole-study context: Sensitizing treatment utilized 2% DPC over a roughly 2 cm by roughly 2 cm portion of upper inner arm skin. Patch testing was performed with 0.01% DPC on the upper back, with reading at 6 days. Study-level points and caveats: Expanded TCRs grouped into significantly more large CDR3 similarity clusters than controls produced.

Individual cDNA molecules had unique molecular identifiers attached to them by the library. Via MiXCR, TCRdb re-called the RACE reads, giving one row per CDR3 protein. The table includes 370,000 or so distinct CDR3 sequences, more than 4.5% detected once. The germline V and J ends were trimmed by 4 bases and 10 bases, with 12 bases remaining between them. Germline V CDR1 and CDR2: SGHTA, FQGNSA. The CDR3 length is 12 residues. Concerning this clonotype itself: Its antigen is unknown.

Indicated time point: patch test 1, 2 weeks after DPC sensitization. Treatment indicated: therapeutic diphenylcyclopropenone sensitization with weekly scalp DPC. The rearrangement links TRBV7-2 to TRBJ2-3, with D tentatively TRBD1 (5 bases). The source material was whole blood, sampled in connection with sensitization to the hapten diphenylcyclopropenone (DPC). The sequence was collected from a woman in her forties or fifties with alopecia areata. Some clones in this sample may be carry-over from other donors' samples. This CDR3 is CASSSLQGAQYF. The DNA for the CDR3 is TGTGCCAGCAGCTCCCTCCAGGGTGCGCAGTATTTT. Complete variable domain (other parts from reference TRBV7-2 and TRBJ2-3): GAGVSQSPSNKVTEKGKDVELRCDPISGHTALYWYRQSLGQGLEFLIYFQGNSAPDKSGLPSDRFSAERTGGSVSTLTIQRTQQEDSAVYLCASSSLQGAQYFGPGTRLTVL.